One and the same sample provided the 28 T cell receptor beta chains below, sequenced in a study of shared clonotypes between healthy human individuals. This table comes from immunoSEQ multiplex PCR, and its TCRdb copy is limited to in-frame clones, with some not included. In the table there are roughly 1.4 million clones, less than 99% of which are singletons. Sequencing used naive CD4+ T cells sorted from blood. Subset described: CD45RA+ positively selected. All receptors come from a man aged 25-45 years in good health.

The rearrangement joins TRBV4-3 to TRBJ1-1, with D maybe TRBD1 (5 bases). V was pared by 4 bases and J by 2 bases, with 11 bases between. The CDR3 loop spans 14 amino acids. Germline loops: CDR1 LGHNA, CDR2 YSLEER. The CDR3 loop is CASSLGAVNTEAFF. CDR3 DNA: TGCGCCAGCAGCCTCGGGGCGGTAAACACTGAAGCTTTCTTT.

This chain connects TRBV5-1 to TRBJ2-7, with D possibly TRBD2 on 6 matching bases. The CDR3 extends over 13 amino acids. From germline, CDR1 is SGHRS and CDR2 YFSETQ. The V and J ends lost 4 bases and 6 bases respectively, with 14 bases between them. DNA of the CDR3: TGCGCCAGCAGCATAGGACTAAAGCCCGAGCAGTACTTC. Translating it yields CASSIGLKPEQYF.

This chain's CDR3 is CASSLFGTSGSPQSSTDTQYF. The CDR3, as DNA: TGTGCCAGCAGCCTATTTGGGACTAGCGGGAGCCCACAGTCTAGCACAGATACGCAGTATTTT. The chain links TRBV2 to TRBJ2-3; TRBD2 aligns across 14 bases. The CDR3 has 21 amino acids. CDR1 and CDR2 from the germline V gene are SNHLY and FYNNEI. V shed 6 bases and J 0 bases; nucleotides not matched to a gene: 17.

The rearrangement uses TRBV19 and TRBJ2-3, with no clear D. CDR3 length: 14 amino acids. Trimming cost V 6 bases and J 0 bases, with 10 bases left between them. Germline CDR1 reads LNHDA; CDR2 reads SQIVND (reference sequence). The CDR3 DNA reads TGTGCCAGTAGCCGCAGGATAAGCACAGATACGCAGTATTTT. Protein sequence: CASSRRISTDTQYF.

This clone was found once. The chain has TRBV6-6 and TRBJ2-1, with 10 nucleotides matching TRBD2. Unmatched junction bases numbered 14, after V lost 5 bases and J lost 10 bases. The CDR3 sequence is 16 residues long. CDR1 and CDR2 (germline): MNHNY, SVGAGI (reference sequence). CDR3 bases: TGTGCCAGCAGTCCCTGGACGTCTAGCGGGAGAGTCGAGCAGTTCTTC. Amino acid sequence: CASSPWTSSGRVEQFF.

The chain links TRBV11-2 to TRBJ2-6, with D unresolved. V was pared by 3 bases and J by 1 base, with 16 bases between. Germline CDR1 SGHAT, CDR2 FQNNGV. This CDR3 has 18 residues. The CDR3 spells CASSLWRPGLSGANVLTF. CDR3 in DNA: TGTGCCAGCAGCTTGTGGCGTCCTGGGTTATCTGGGGCCAACGTCCTGACTTTC. Using reference TRBV11-2 and TRBJ2-6 for the parts outside the CDR3, the full variable domain is EAGVAQSPRYKIIEKRQSVAFWCNPISGHATLYWYQQILGQGPKLLIQFQNNGVVDDSQLPKDRFSAERLKGVDSTLKIQPAKLEDSAVYLCASSLWRPGLSGANVLTFGAGSRLTVL.

J is TRBJ2-1 and V is TRBV9; possible D gene TRBD2, 6 bases. The germline V gene encodes CDR1 SGDLS and CDR2 YYNGEE. This CDR3 has 12 residues. V dropped 0 bases and J dropped 11 bases, with 9 bases sitting between them. CDR3 sequence: CASSVGREKQFF. The CDR3, as DNA: TGTGCCAGCAGCGTAGGCCGGGAGAAGCAGTTCTTC.

A remark on this clone: The same CDR3 is also encoded by other DNA sequences in this sample. V and J are TRBV5-1 and TRBJ2-7; 11 nucleotides line up with TRBD1. The V and J ends lost 1 base and 4 bases, in that order; junction bases with no gene match: 4. CDR3 size: 15 residues. CDR1 and CDR2 from the germline V gene are SGHRS and YFSETQ. DNA for the CDR3: TGCGCCAGCAGCTTGTTCGGGACAGGGGGATACGAGCAGTACTTC. Encoded protein: CASSLFGTGGYEQYF.

This rearrangement joins TRBV19 to TRBJ2-3, with D tentatively TRBD2 (5 bases). The V gene's germline CDR1 is LNHDA and CDR2 SQIVND (reference sequence). The CDR3 is made up of 19 amino acids. Trimming stripped 2 bases from V and 6 bases from J, with 27 bases between. The CDR3 DNA sequence: TGTGCCAGTAGTATATGGGGAGATAGCCCCAAAAAGGCCGCGGATACGCAGTATTTT. Translated: CASSIWGDSPKKAADTQYF.

This chain joins TRBV20-1 and TRBJ2-1, with unresolved D. The length of the CDR3 is 10 residues. Germline V gives CDR1 DFQATT, CDR2 SNEGSKA (reference sequence). V lost 5 bases and J 10 bases, leaving 9 bases between the germline ends. CDR3 bases: TGCAGTGCTCCGTTGGTCGAGCAGTTCTTC. Translation: CSAPLVEQFF.

The chain joins TRBV6-5 to TRBJ1-2; no reliable D call. The CDR3 is 13 residues long. Germline CDR1 is MNHEY and CDR2 is SVGAGI. The V end was cut by 2 bases, the J end by 2 bases, with 6 bases between. The CDR3 here is CASSYTENYGYTF. CDR3 DNA: TGTGCCAGCAGTTACACGGAGAACTATGGCTACACCTTC.

The chain carries TRBV27 and TRBJ2-6; perhaps TRBD2 as D (6 bases). V was cut by 5 bases and J by 0 bases, with 17 bases left in between. This CDR3 has 18 residues. CDR1 and CDR2 (germline): MNHEY, SMNVEV (reference sequence). CDR3 DNA: TGTGCCAGCAGTCGGAAACCGGGACTGCCCTCTGGGGCCAACGTCCTGACTTTC. This encodes CASSRKPGLPSGANVLTF. The whole variable domain, remainder taken from reference TRBV27 and TRBJ2-6, is EAQVTQNPRYLITVTGKKLTVTCSQNMNHEYMSWYRQDPGLGLRQIYYSMNVEVTDKGDVPEGYKVSRKEKRNFPLILESPSPNQTSLYFCASSRKPGLPSGANVLTFGAGSRLTVL.

This chain links TRBV7-6 with TRBJ2-7; D gene uncertain. Trimming took 1 base from V and 1 from J, leaving 14 bases between them. The V gene's germline CDR1 is SGHVS and CDR2 FNYEAQ. The CDR3 is 16 amino acids. The CDR3 DNA follows: TGTGCCAGCAGCTTAGGGTGGGCAGAAGCGTCCTACGAGCAGTACTTC. Residues: CASSLGWAEASYEQYF.

The sample holds one count of this clone. The genes are TRBV6-1 and TRBJ2-7; 7 positions agree with TRBD2. Germline CDR1 and CDR2: MNHNS and SASEGT. After removal of 6 bases from V and 3 bases from J, the junction contained 8 bases not matched to a gene. The CDR3 spans 14 residues. This chain's CDR3 is CASRGPGEGYEQYF. The CDR3 DNA is TGTGCCAGCAGAGGACCGGGGGAGGGCTACGAGCAGTACTTC.

The chain uses TRBV7-9 and TRBJ2-1; D not resolved. In germline, CDR1 is SEHNR, CDR2 FQNEAQ (reference sequence). The CDR3 consists of 16 residues. Trimming pared 5 bases from V and 1 base from J, leaving 15 bases between. CDR3 loop: CASSPLGSLSYNEQFF. The CDR3 nucleotides read TGTGCCAGCAGCCCCCTGGGCAGTTTATCCTACAATGAGCAGTTCTTC.

The chain has TRBV7-3 and TRBJ2-1; TRBD2 matches at 7 bases. This CDR3 region has 15 residues. Trimming cost V 3 bases and J 5 bases; bases outside gene matches: 7. Germline loops: CDR1 SGHTA, CDR2 FQGTGA. CDR3 sequence: CASSLSSGNNNEQFF. Written as DNA, the CDR3 is TGTGCCAGCAGCTTGTCCAGCGGGAATAACAATGAGCAGTTCTTC.

The CDR3 DNA sequence: TGTGCCAGCCGCCCCCTTAAGACAGTTGCAACTAATGAAAAACTGTTTTTT. It is translated as CASRPLKTVATNEKLFF. The chain recombines TRBV27 with TRBJ1-4, with a tentative D call TRBD1 (5 bases). CDR3 size: 17 residues. V was pared by 8 bases and J by 0 bases, with 19 bases between. In germline, CDR1 is MNHEY, CDR2 SMNVEV (reference sequence). Variable domain in full (rest from reference TRBV27 and TRBJ1-4): EAQVTQNPRYLITVTGKKLTVTCSQNMNHEYMSWYRQDPGLGLRQIYYSMNVEVTDKGDVPEGYKVSRKEKRNFPLILESPSPNQTSLYFCASRPLKTVATNEKLFFGSGTQLSVL.

The chain recombines TRBV6-6 with TRBJ2-2, with TRBD1 identical over 8 bases. The ends lost 5 bases at V and 2 bases at J; junction bases unmatched: 4. Germline CDR1 and CDR2: MNHNY and SVGAGI (reference sequence). The CDR3 is 15 amino acids. The CDR3 sequence is CASSRTGINTGELFF. For the CDR3, the DNA is TGTGCCAGCAGTAGGACAGGGATAAACACCGGGGAGCTGTTTTTT.

The chain recombines TRBV27 with TRBJ2-7, with a possible D match to TRBD2 (5 bases). The germline V and J ends were trimmed by 3 bases and 7 bases, with 13 bases remaining between them. The germline V gene has CDR1 MNHEY and CDR2 SMNVEV (reference sequence). This CDR3 region has 13 residues. CDR3: CASSLARPGEQYF. The CDR3 region has the DNA TGTGCCAGCAGTTTGGCCCGGCCGGGGGAGCAGTACTTC.

The J gene is TRBJ2-7, the V gene TRBV19, with TRBD1 identical over 8 bases. This CDR3 is built from 15 residues. Losses at the gene ends were 3 bases for V and 2 bases for J; bases not matched to a gene: 6. Germline CDR1 LNHDA, CDR2 SQIVND (reference sequence). The CDR3 spells CASSMMTGAPYEQYF. The DNA for the CDR3 is TGTGCCAGTAGTATGATGACAGGGGCTCCCTACGAGCAGTACTTC. The complete variable domain, with remaining parts taken from reference TRBV19 and TRBJ2-7, reads DGGITQSPKYLFRKEGQNVTLSCEQNLNHDAMYWYRQDPGQGLRLIYYSQIVNDFQKGDIAEGYSVSREKKESFPLTVTSAQKNPTAFYLCASSMMTGAPYEQYFGPGTRLTVT.

The rearrangement joins TRBV19 to TRBJ2-1, with 8 bases fitting TRBD2. In germline, CDR1 is LNHDA, CDR2 SQIVND (reference sequence). V lost 5 bases and J lost 13; bases outside the gene matches: 10. The CDR3 length is 13 residues. CDR3 in DNA: TGTGCCAGTAGTCCTCTAGCGGGCCCCAGTCAGTTCTTC. It is translated as CASSPLAGPSQFF. The complete variable domain, with remaining parts taken from reference TRBV19 and TRBJ2-1, reads DGGITQSPKYLFRKEGQNVTLSCEQNLNHDAMYWYRQDPGQGLRLIYYSQIVNDFQKGDIAEGYSVSREKKESFPLTVTSAQKNPTAFYLCASSPLAGPSQFFGPGTRLTVL.

This chain uses TRBV27 with TRBJ2-2; D possibly corresponds to TRBD2 (5 bases). The CDR3 sequence is 14 residues long. Trimming pared 0 bases from V and 7 bases from J, leaving 9 bases between. In germline, CDR1 is MNHEY, CDR2 SMNVEV (reference sequence). The CDR3 here is CASSLSWAGGELFF. The DNA of the CDR3 is TGTGCCAGCAGTTTATCGTGGGCGGGCGGGGAGCTGTTTTTT.

The chain employs TRBV11-3 and TRBJ2-3; 7 bases are a match to TRBD2. The CDR3 is 15 amino acids. The ends lost 3 bases at V and 4 bases at J; junction bases unmatched: 7. The germline gives CDR1 SGHNT, CDR2 YENEEA. The CDR3, as DNA: TGTGCCAGCAGCTTCCGCGGGAGAGCACCAGATACGCAGTATTTT. Amino acid sequence: CASSFRGRAPDTQYF. Variable domain in full (rest from reference TRBV11-3 and TRBJ2-3): EAGVVQSPRYKIIEKKQPVAFWCNPISGHNTLYWYLQNLGQGPELLIRYENEEAVDDSQLPKDRFSAERLKGVDSTLKIQPAELGDSAVYLCASSFRGRAPDTQYFGPGTRLTVL.

V and J are TRBV9 and TRBJ1-2, with D possibly TRBD1 on 6 matching bases. Trimming took off 0 bases at V and 5 bases at J, with 17 bases between the two ends. This CDR3 has 16 residues. Germline CDR1 is SGDLS and CDR2 is YYNGEE. The CDR3 coding sequence is TGTGCCAGCAGCGTAGCCGGGGGCAGGGGTGGGTATGGCTACACCTTC. Amino acids: CASSVAGGRGGYGYTF.

The rearrangement links TRBV19 to TRBJ2-3, with D possibly TRBD2 on 7 matching bases. The V end was cut by 4 bases, the J end by 4 bases, with 12 bases between. The V gene's germline CDR1 is LNHDA and CDR2 SQIVND (reference sequence). The CDR3 has 14 amino acids. The CDR3, as DNA: TGTGCCAGTAGTACACAGGGAGGGCCAGATACGCAGTATTTT. Protein product: CASSTQGGPDTQYF.

The sample holds one count of this clone. The gene calls are TRBV15 and TRBJ2-3; 10 bases are a match to TRBD2. Germline CDR1 reads LNHNV; CDR2 reads YYDKDF (reference sequence). The V segment lost 1 base and the J segment 3 bases; nucleotides outside the gene matches: 7. This CDR3 contains 17 residues. For the CDR3, the DNA is TGTGCCACCAGCAGAGTTTCTAGCGGGAGTAATACAGATACGCAGTATTTT. Its protein product is CATSRVSSGSNTDTQYF.

This chain links TRBV7-8 with TRBJ2-1, with TRBD2 matching over 12 bases. CDR1 SGHVS and CDR2 FQNEAQ come from the germline V gene. The CDR3 is made up of 16 amino acids. The V gene end was trimmed by 5 bases and the J gene end by 1 base; junction bases not matched to a gene: 3. The CDR3 is CASSTTSGRSYNEQFF. The CDR3 bases are TGTGCCAGCAGCACAACTAGCGGGAGGTCCTACAATGAGCAGTTCTTC. Supplemented by reference TRBV7-8 and TRBJ2-1, the full variable domain reads GAGVSQSPRYKVAKRGQDVALRCDPISGHVSLFWYQQALGQGPEFLTYFQNEAQLDKSGLPSDRFFAERPEGSVSTLKIQRTQQEDSAVYLCASSTTSGRSYNEQFFGPGTRLTVL.

The rearrangement links TRBV7-3 to TRBJ2-5; TRBD2 agrees at 7 bases. Germline lookup yields CDR1 SGHTA and CDR2 FQGTGA. The CDR3 runs 16 residues. Unmatched junction bases numbered 14, after V lost 5 bases and J lost 5 bases. As DNA, the CDR3 is TGTGCCAGCAGCCCAGACTGGACTAGTCGTGGGGAGACCCAGTACTTC. It specifies CASSPDWTSRGETQYF. Together with reference TRBV7-3 and TRBJ2-5, the CDR3 gives the full variable domain: GAGVSQTPSNKVTEKGKYVELRCDPISGHTALYWYRQSLGQGPEFLIYFQGTGAADDSGLPNDRFFAVRPEGSVSTLKIQRTERGDSAVYLCASSPDWTSRGETQYFGPGTRLLVL.